These 26 T cell receptor beta chains were all obtained from the same sample, sequenced in a study of shared clonotypes between healthy human individuals. The naive CD8 subset, CD45RO-negative cells positively selected for CCR7, excluded terminally differentiated effector memory CD45RA+ cells. Measured with immunoSEQ multiplex PCR; TCRdb has only the in-frame clones, and not every one. The sample includes some 2,000,000 clones, roughly 95% of them seen just once. Sequencing input: naive CD8+ T cells sorted from blood. The receptor set was obtained from a man aged 18 to 30 in good health.

The rearrangement joins TRBV5-1 to TRBJ2-1, with 13 bases that match TRBD2. With 4 bases clipped from V and 2 bases from J, the junction kept 12 bases outside the gene matches. CDR1 and CDR2 (germline): SGHRS, YFSETQ. The CDR3 has 19 amino acids. CDR3 sequence reads: CASSRTGTSGKVAYNEQFF. CDR3 nucleotides: TGCGCCAGCAGCCGAACCGGGACTAGCGGGAAGGTCGCCTACAATGAGCAGTTCTTC.

The sample holds one count of this clone. The rearrangement links TRBV7-8 to TRBJ2-7; unclear D gene. CDR3 length: 14 residues. CDR1 is SGHVS and CDR2 is FQNEAQ in the germline V gene. The ends were cut back, 4 bases at V and 1 base at J, with 11 bases in the middle. The CDR3 sequence: CASSYWTSSYEQYF. CDR3 DNA: TGTGCCAGCAGCTATTGGACCTCTTCCTACGAGCAGTACTTC.

Turning to this clone: This CDR3 is also generated by other DNA sequences in the sample. V usage is TRBV30 and J usage is TRBJ1-3; possibly TRBD1 for D (6 bases). There are 15 residues in the CDR3. Germline V CDR1 and CDR2: GTSNPN, SVGIG (reference sequence). With 0 bases removed from V and 0 bases from J, the gap between germline ends came to 9 bases. CDR3 sequence (DNA): TGTGCCTGGAGTGTGGGGGCCAGCTCTGGAAACACCATATATTTT. The encoded protein is CAWSVGASSGNTIYF.

The rearrangement links TRBV6-1 to TRBJ2-7; no firm D call. V lost 3 bases to trimming and J lost 2 bases, with 11 bases between them. CDR3 length: 14 residues. Looked up from germline, CDR1 is MNHNS and CDR2 is SASEGT. The CDR3 coding sequence is TGTGCCAGCAGTGAGCTGATTGTAGCCTACGAGCAGTACTTC. Translated: CASSELIVAYEQYF.

The chain recombines TRBV5-5 with TRBJ1-1; D call uncertain. Germline assignment: CDR1 SGHKS and CDR2 YYEKEE (reference sequence). V dropped 0 bases and J dropped 3 bases, with 6 bases sitting between them. CDR3 length: 13 amino acids. The CDR3 here is CASSLGPHTEAFF. The CDR3 nucleotides are TGTGCCAGCAGCTTGGGGCCCCACACTGAAGCTTTCTTT. The whole variable domain, filled in from reference TRBV5-5 and TRBJ1-1, reads DAGVTQSPTHLIKTRGQQVTLRCSPISGHKSVSWYQQVLGQGPQFIFQYYEKEERGRGNFPDRFSARQFPNYSSELNVNALLLGDSALYLCASSLGPHTEAFFGQGTRLTVV.

The chain joins TRBV7-9 to TRBJ2-3, with 9 bases lining up with TRBD2. CDR1 SEHNR and CDR2 FQNEAQ come from the germline V gene (reference sequence). This CDR3 is built from 18 residues. With V trimmed by 5 bases and J by 2 bases, 14 bases remained unmatched. The CDR3, as DNA: TGTGCCAGCAGCCCCGAATGGGAACTAGCGGGTTACACAGATACGCAGTATTTT. Encoded protein: CASSPEWELAGYTDTQYF.

This clone has only one observation. The chain combines TRBV19 with TRBJ2-2; the D is unclear. This CDR3 region has 14 residues. Germline loops: CDR1 LNHDA, CDR2 SQIVND (reference sequence). V was pared by 1 base and J by 2 bases, with 5 bases between. The DNA of the CDR3 is TGTGCCAGTAGTATAGGAGTCAACACCGGGGAGCTGTTTTTT. It encodes CASSIGVNTGELFF.

As concerns this clone: The same CDR3 can be traced to other DNA sequences in this sample. The rearrangement links TRBV7-9 to TRBJ2-7; D call uncertain. This CDR3 has 12 amino acids. V lost 2 bases and J 2 bases, leaving 4 bases between the germline ends. The germline CDR1 and CDR2 sequences are SEHNR and FQNEAQ (reference sequence). The CDR3 nucleotides read TGTGCCAGCAGCTTACGCCCCTACGAGCAGTACTTC. Protein: CASSLRPYEQYF. The variable domain in full, completed from reference TRBV7-9 and TRBJ2-7, reads DTGVSQNPRHKITKRGQNVTFRCDPISEHNRLYWYRQTLGQGPEFLTYFQNEAQLEKSRLLSDRFSAERPKGSFSTLEIQRTEQGDSAMYLCASSLRPYEQYFGPGTRLTVT.

This chain joins TRBV11-2 and TRBJ1-2; 7 nucleotides agree with TRBD1. V shed 1 base, J shed 4 bases, and the junction held 3 bases outside the gene matches. The CDR3 loop spans 14 amino acids. Looked up from germline, CDR1 is SGHAT and CDR2 is FQNNGV. The CDR3 bases are TGTGCCAGCAGCTTAGTCCAGGGGGTCTATGGCTACACCTTC. Translated: CASSLVQGVYGYTF. Based on the CDR3 plus reference TRBV11-2 and TRBJ1-2, the full variable domain is EAGVAQSPRYKIIEKRQSVAFWCNPISGHATLYWYQQILGQGPKLLIQFQNNGVVDDSQLPKDRFSAERLKGVDSTLKIQPAKLEDSAVYLCASSLVQGVYGYTFGSGTRLTVV.

The CDR3 loop reads CASSFADTGQGRTDTQYF. In DNA form, the CDR3 reads TGTGCCAGCAGTTTCGCCGACACCGGACAGGGACGGACAGATACGCAGTATTTT. The chain uses TRBV28 and TRBJ2-3; 8 nucleotides line up with TRBD1. The germline V gene has CDR1 MDHEN and CDR2 SYDVKM. The CDR3 consists of 18 residues. With V trimmed by 3 bases and J by 3 bases, 14 bases remained unmatched. Supplemented by reference TRBV28 and TRBJ2-3, the full variable domain reads DVKVTQSSRYLVKRTGEKVFLECVQDMDHENMFWYRQDPGLGLRLIYFSYDVKMKEKGDIPEGYSVSREKKERFSLILESASTNQTSMYLCASSFADTGQGRTDTQYFGPGTRLTVL.

The rearrangement links TRBV5-1 to TRBJ2-5; unclear D gene. The V gene's germline CDR1 is SGHRS and CDR2 YFSETQ. V gave up 0 bases and J gave up 5 bases, with 11 bases separating them. The CDR3 covers 14 residues. The CDR3 here is CASSLEPGPETQYF. In DNA form, the CDR3 reads TGCGCCAGCAGCTTGGAGCCAGGACCCGAGACCCAGTACTTC.

The chain employs TRBV27 and TRBJ2-1; TRBD1 matches 8 bases. CDR1 is MNHEY, CDR2 SMNVEV, per germline (reference sequence). This CDR3 is built from 15 residues. The trim removed 1 base at V and 7 bases at J, leaving 6 bases unmatched. The CDR3 loop is CASSLFGQGVNEQFF. The CDR3 DNA reads as TGTGCCAGCAGTTTATTCGGACAGGGAGTGAATGAGCAGTTCTTC.

As concerns this clone: The junction does not match germline at one end; this may be a read error. The chain uses TRBV7-7 and TRBJ2-5; no reliable D call. This CDR3 region has 13 residues. The germline CDR1 and CDR2 sequences are SSHAT and FNYEAQ (reference sequence). The DNA for the CDR3 is TGTGCTAGCAGCTTAGCTGGGAAAGAGACCCAGTACTTC. Translation: CASSLAGKETQYF.

The rearrangement uses TRBV7-6 and TRBJ2-7; perhaps TRBD1 as D (6 bases). The CDR3 loop spans 16 amino acids. The ends were cut back, 1 base at V and 2 bases at J, with 15 bases in the middle. CDR1 and CDR2 from the germline V gene are SGHVS and FNYEAQ. CDR3 sequence (DNA): TGTGCCAGCAGCTTAGATCGGACAGCACAAACCTACGAGCAGTACTTC. Its translation: CASSLDRTAQTYEQYF.

The V gene is TRBV9, the J gene TRBJ2-5, with 8 nucleotides matching TRBD2. CDR3 length: 18 residues. From germline, CDR1 is SGDLS and CDR2 YYNGEE. V lost 3 bases and J lost 2; bases outside the gene matches: 15. The CDR3 here is CASSADPFREGDQETQYF. The CDR3 coding sequence is TGTGCCAGCAGCGCAGATCCCTTTCGGGAGGGCGATCAAGAGACCCAGTACTTC.

The V gene is TRBV27, the J gene TRBJ2-2, with unresolved D. There are 12 residues in the CDR3. Germline CDR1 and CDR2: MNHEY and SMNVEV (reference sequence). Trimming pared 7 bases from V and 8 bases from J, leaving 11 bases between. Here the CDR3 reads CASMAALGELFF. The CDR3 coding sequence is TGTGCCAGCATGGCAGCACTGGGGGAGCTGTTTTTT.

The genes are TRBV5-1 and TRBJ1-2; D not certain. Germline-derived CDR1 and CDR2 are SGHRS and YFSETQ. This CDR3 comprises 15 residues. V was cut by 2 bases and J by 6 bases, with 17 bases left in between. The CDR3 here is CASSFRAWEEDGYTF. In DNA, the CDR3 is TGCGCCAGCAGCTTCCGGGCTTGGGAGGAGGATGGCTACACCTTC.

The chain recombines TRBV4-1 with TRBJ1-4, with 8 bases fitting TRBD1. Looked up from germline, CDR1 is MGHRA and CDR2 is YSYEKL. Germline trimming cut 5 bases from V and 4 bases from J; bases unmatched to any gene: 15. This CDR3 has 18 residues. CDR3: CASSLNIVPGQDNEKLFF. The CDR3 region has the DNA TGCGCCAGCAGCTTAAATATTGTTCCGGGACAGGATAATGAAAAACTGTTTTTT.

In its sample, this clone was seen once. This chain links TRBV5-5 with TRBJ1-1; D ambiguous. The V and J ends lost 3 bases and 0 bases respectively, with 9 bases between them. The CDR3 loop spans 14 amino acids. From germline, CDR1 is SGHKS and CDR2 YYEKEE (reference sequence). CDR3 region: CASSWTSVNTEAFF. The CDR3 coding sequence is TGTGCCAGCAGCTGGACCAGTGTGAACACTGAAGCTTTCTTT.

The rearrangement joins TRBV11-1 to TRBJ2-1; D gene ambiguous. Trimming stripped 2 bases from V and 4 bases from J, with 3 bases between. The CDR3 consists of 12 residues. Per the germline V gene, CDR1 is SGHAT and CDR2 is FQDESV (reference sequence). CDR3 sequence reads: CASSLYYNEQFF. The CDR3 bases are TGTGCCAGCAGCTTATATTACAATGAGCAGTTCTTC.

This chain joins TRBV25-1 and TRBJ2-2; D remains unclear. The V end was cut by 4 bases, the J end by 10 bases, with 10 bases between. The CDR3 consists of 12 residues. Germline assignment: CDR1 MGHDK and CDR2 SYGVNS. The CDR3 DNA is TGTGCCAGCAGTGGTCAAAGCGTGGAGCTGTTTTTT. Residues: CASSGQSVELFF.

A remark on this clone: Other DNA sequences in this sample translate to the same CDR3. The CDR3 coding sequence is TGTGCCAGCAGCTTAAGAGGGGGCAATGAGCAGTTCTTC. It yields the protein CASSLRGGNEQFF. This chain connects TRBV5-4 to TRBJ2-1; possibly TRBD1 for D (6 bases). Germline loops: CDR1 SGHNT, CDR2 YYREEE (reference sequence). Between the trimmed V and J ends, which lost 2 bases and 6 bases, there was a span of 9 bases. This CDR3 spans 13 amino acids. Combining the CDR3 with reference TRBV5-4 and TRBJ2-1 gives the whole variable domain ETGVTQSPTHLIKTRGQQVTLRCSSQSGHNTVSWYQQALGQGPQFIFQYYREEENGRGNFPPRFSGLQFPNYSSELNVNALELDDSALYLCASSLRGGNEQFFGPGTRLTVL.

This chain connects TRBV6-1 to TRBJ1-1, with TRBD1 as a possible D gene (5 bases). Germline values: CDR1 MNHNS, CDR2 SASEGT. With 2 bases removed from V and 0 bases from J, the gap between germline ends came to 13 bases. The CDR3 sequence is 16 residues long. The CDR3 DNA is TGTGCCAGCAGTGAACAGGAGGGACCACTGAACACTGAAGCTTTCTTT. Protein: CASSEQEGPLNTEAFF.

This clone was recorded only once. The rearrangement uses TRBV7-9 and TRBJ2-4; TRBD1 matches 7 bases. V gave up 4 bases and J gave up 5 bases; unmatched junction bases: 5. The CDR3 has 14 residues. Per germline, CDR1 SEHNR and CDR2 FQNEAQ (reference sequence). The CDR3 DNA reads TGTGCCAGCAGCTACCAGGGGGTAGAAAACATTCAGTACTTC. It codes for CASSYQGVENIQYF.

The chain is built from TRBV27 and TRBJ2-1; D unclear. This CDR3 comprises 16 residues. Between the trimmed V and J ends, which lost 6 bases and 5 bases, there was a span of 20 bases. CDR1 and CDR2 from the germline V gene are MNHEY and SMNVEV (reference sequence). This CDR3 reads CASSLILDQANNEQFF. CDR3 DNA: TGTGCCAGCAGCTTGATCTTGGACCAAGCCAACAATGAGCAGTTCTTC.

This clone was counted between two and nine times. The chain has TRBV28 and TRBJ1-5; D not certain. Germline CDR1 is MDHEN and CDR2 is SYDVKM. The CDR3 contains 13 residues. V gave up 4 bases and J gave up 9 bases, with 13 bases separating them. The CDR3 region has the DNA TGTGCCAGCAGTTCCACCAATAGAAGGCCCCAGCATTTT. Translating gives CASSSTNRRPQHF.